Detailed here is one T cell receptor beta chain. These data originate in a study of T-cell reconstitution after alpha-beta-depleted transplantation in children. Using unique molecular identifiers, the investigators prepared the TCRbeta library. TCRdb recomputed calls from the PCR reads with MiXCR, one row per CDR3 protein. The sample lists some 600,000 distinct CDR3 sequences, 16% occurring once. The germline CDR1 and CDR2 sequences are PRHDT and FYEKMQ (reference sequence). The CDR3 runs to 14 residues. Trimming shortened V by 2 bases and J by 7 bases, and 11 bases separated the two germline ends. The sequence came from a human donor who donated a stem cell graft to a child with acute myeloid leukemia. The chain combines TRBV13 with TRBJ1-4, with D possibly being TRBD1 (6 bases). This specimen consisted of PBMCs from the stem cell graft donor, obtained from the stem cell graft. This CDR3 reads CASSLRGTVEKLFF. In DNA form, the CDR3 reads TGTGCCAGCAGCTTAAGGGGGACGGTTGAAAAACTGTTTTTT.